These 31 T cell receptor beta chains were sequenced from one sample in a study of blood T cell repertoires in COVID-19. Clones were read by immunoSEQ multiplex PCR, and TCRdb kept only the in-frame ones, dropping some. The sample has 250,000 to 300,000 clones, roughly 87% seen once. Sequencing used peripheral blood. These receptors originate from a woman aged 45-65 years who had recovered from COVID-19.

V is TRBV18 and J is TRBJ2-1; D remains ambiguous. The germline gives CDR1 KGHSH, CDR2 LQKENI. V was clipped by 4 bases and J by 0 bases, with 13 bases between them. CDR3 length: 16 amino acids. This CDR3 reads CASSLLDSSSYNEQFF. DNA of the CDR3: TGTGCCAGCTCACTACTCGACTCGAGCTCCTACAATGAGCAGTTCTTC.

The chain carries TRBV12-5 and TRBJ2-2; 9 nucleotides agree with TRBD1. V was clipped by 9 bases and J by 1 base; unmatched bases: 3. The germline V gene has CDR1 LGHNT and CDR2 FRNRAP. This CDR3 is built from 14 residues. The CDR3 DNA reads TGTGCTAGCGGACAGGGGAAGAACACCGGGGAGCTGTTTTTT. Translated: CASGQGKNTGELFF.

The chain uses TRBV28 and TRBJ1-4; no clear D. This CDR3 comprises 13 residues. V lost 2 bases and J lost 7, with 8 bases in between. Germline-derived CDR1 and CDR2 are MDHEN and SYDVKM. In nucleotides, the CDR3 is TGTGCCAGCAGTTTAGATTCTATTGAAAAACTGTTTTTT. Amino acids: CASSLDSIEKLFF.

This chain connects TRBV11-3 to TRBJ1-6, with 7 bases fitting TRBD1. The CDR3 runs to 17 residues. V lost 5 bases and J lost 0; bases outside the gene matches: 7. Germline V CDR1 and CDR2: SGHNT, YENEEA. In DNA, the CDR3 is TGTGCCAGCAGCCCGCGGACAGGACTCTCCTATAATTCACCCCTCCACTTT. It specifies CASSPRTGLSYNSPLHF.

J is TRBJ2-1 and V is TRBV7-8; tentatively, D is TRBD1 (6 bases). CDR3 length equals 16 residues. V was cut by 5 bases and J by 2 bases, with 16 bases left in between. Germline V lookup: CDR1 SGHVS, CDR2 FQNEAQ. This CDR3 reads CASSDGTRGTYNEQFF. CDR3 DNA: TGTGCCAGCAGCGACGGGACCAGGGGCACCTACAATGAGCAGTTCTTC.

This chain joins TRBV25-1 and TRBJ1-3; 9 bases fit TRBD1. CDR3 size: 16 residues. J was trimmed by 0 bases and V by 9 bases; bases with no gene match: 9. The germline V gene has CDR1 MGHDK and CDR2 SYGVNS. Here the CDR3 DNA reads TGTGCCAGTTTCGGGACAGGGAAATACTCTGGAAACACCATATATTTT. Its protein product is CASFGTGKYSGNTIYF.

V and J are TRBV9 and TRBJ1-1; TRBD1 is a possible D gene (6 bases). Trimming stripped 2 bases from V and 4 bases from J, with 15 bases between. Germline CDR1 is SGDLS and CDR2 is YYNGEE. The CDR3 length is 15 residues. The CDR3 nucleotides are TGTGCCAGCAGCGTCCAAACAGGGTCCTTCACTGAAGCTTTCTTT. This encodes CASSVQTGSFTEAFF.

The gene calls are TRBV2 and TRBJ2-3, with TRBD1 as a possible D gene (7 bases). Trimming took 5 bases from V and 3 from J, leaving 15 bases between them. This CDR3 comprises 15 residues. CDR1 and CDR2 from the germline V gene are SNHLY and FYNNEI. CDR3 DNA sequence: TGTGCCAGCAGTAAGACAGGGACTTCAACAGATACGCAGTATTTT. As protein: CASSKTGTSTDTQYF.

This chain uses TRBV5-1 with TRBJ2-7; weak D call: TRBD2 (6 bases). Germline-derived CDR1 and CDR2 are SGHRS and YFSETQ. The CDR3 extends over 15 amino acids. The V end lost 0 bases, the J end lost 0 bases, and 10 bases lay between the germline ends. The CDR3 nucleotides are TGCGCCAGCAGCTTGGGCGGGGCAGTCTCCTACGAGCAGTACTTC. It specifies CASSLGGAVSYEQYF.

CDR3 coding DNA: TGTGCCATCAGTCATTACGGAGGGAACACTGAAGCTTTCTTT. Its protein product is CAISHYGGNTEAFF. The gene calls are TRBV10-3 and TRBJ1-1; D remains unclear. The V and J ends lost 5 bases and 1 base respectively, with 11 bases between them. The CDR3 is 14 residues long. CDR1 and CDR2 from the germline V gene are ENHRY and SYGVKD.

The chain links TRBV19 to TRBJ1-1; TRBD1 is a possible D gene (5 bases). The CDR3 covers 15 residues. CDR1 and CDR2 from the germline V gene are LNHDA and SQIVND (reference sequence). The germline V and J ends were trimmed by 3 bases and 3 bases, with 14 bases remaining between them. The CDR3 protein is CASSIDWGRDTEAFF. The CDR3 DNA follows: TGTGCCAGTAGTATCGATTGGGGCAGAGACACTGAAGCTTTCTTT. Full variable domain (outside the CDR3, taken from reference TRBV19 and TRBJ1-1): DGGITQSPKYLFRKEGQNVTLSCEQNLNHDAMYWYRQDPGQGLRLIYYSQIVNDFQKGDIAEGYSVSREKKESFPLTVTSAQKNPTAFYLCASSIDWGRDTEAFFGQGTRLTVV.

The chain joins TRBV5-5 to TRBJ2-1, with a possible D match to TRBD1 (5 bases). CDR1 SGHKS and CDR2 YYEKEE come from the germline V gene (reference sequence). This CDR3 is 15 amino acids long. The ends were cut back, 0 bases at V and 4 bases at J, with 11 bases in the middle. The CDR3 region has the DNA TGTGCCAGCAGCTTGGGGCAGGGCTCGTACAATGAGCAGTTCTTC. It specifies CASSLGQGSYNEQFF. The full variable domain, completed using reference TRBV5-5 and TRBJ2-1, is DAGVTQSPTHLIKTRGQQVTLRCSPISGHKSVSWYQQVLGQGPQFIFQYYEKEERGRGNFPDRFSARQFPNYSSELNVNALLLGDSALYLCASSLGQGSYNEQFFGPGTRLTVL.

The J gene is TRBJ2-5, the V gene TRBV28, with D perhaps TRBD1 (5 bases). The CDR3 length is 14 residues. CDR1 and CDR2 (germline): MDHEN, SYDVKM. The V end lost 2 bases, the J end lost 4 bases, and 11 bases lay between the germline ends. CDR3 nucleotide sequence: TGTGCCAGCAGTTTAGGGGCAGGGATAGAGACCCAGTACTTC. Its translation is CASSLGAGIETQYF.

This clone occurred a few times. The rearrangement links TRBV27 to TRBJ1-1; D is unresolved. V was shortened by 2 bases and J by 1 base, with 5 bases between the two germline ends. The CDR3 has 13 amino acids. Germline V lookup: CDR1 MNHEY, CDR2 SMNVEV (reference sequence). This CDR3 reads CASSLRGNTEAFF. CDR3 DNA sequence: TGTGCCAGCAGTTTAAGAGGGAACACTGAAGCTTTCTTT.

This sequence joins TRBV11-2 and TRBJ2-5, with 12 bases fitting TRBD2. With V trimmed by 2 bases and J by 6 bases, 7 bases remained unmatched. The CDR3 is 16 residues long. The germline gives CDR1 SGHAT, CDR2 FQNNGV. CDR3 nucleotides: TGTGCCAGCAGCTTACTAGCGGGAGGGTCGGGGAAGACCCAGTACTTC. Protein: CASSLLAGGSGKTQYF.

The V gene is TRBV28, the J gene TRBJ1-2; D unresolved. Germline values: CDR1 MDHEN, CDR2 SYDVKM. Deletions cut 5 bases from V and 4 bases from J, with 8 bases between. The CDR3 contains 12 residues. CDR3 sequence (DNA): TGTGCCAGCAGTCCCGACACCTATGGCTACACCTTC. Translating gives CASSPDTYGYTF.

This rearrangement joins TRBV7-2 to TRBJ2-3; 7 bases are a match to TRBD2. Germline assignment: CDR1 SGHTA and CDR2 FQGNSA. J gave up 8 bases and V 1 base, and 6 bases lay outside the gene matches. The CDR3 covers 14 residues. The CDR3 region has the DNA TGTGCCAGCAGCTTAGGGTCGGCTAGCGGTACGCAGTATTTT. This encodes CASSLGSASGTQYF.

V gene TRBV18 combines with J gene TRBJ1-5, with 9 bases that match TRBD1. With 8 bases clipped from V and 7 bases from J, the junction kept 9 bases outside the gene matches. This CDR3 region has 14 residues. Germline loops: CDR1 KGHSH, CDR2 LQKENI. This chain's CDR3 is CASANNRGQQPQHF. In nucleotides, the CDR3 is TGTGCCAGCGCCAATAACAGGGGGCAACAGCCCCAGCATTTT.

J is TRBJ2-1 and V is TRBV10-2; 9 positions agree with TRBD2. Germline V gene sequence: CDR1 WSHSY, CDR2 SAAADI. V was clipped by 5 bases and J by 8 bases; unmatched bases: 7. This CDR3 spans 14 amino acids. The CDR3 sequence is CASSRASGNDEQFF. The DNA of the CDR3 is TGCGCCAGCAGTAGGGCTAGCGGGAATGATGAGCAGTTCTTC.

The gene calls are TRBV3-1 (or the pseudogene TRBV3-2) and TRBJ1-1; D may be TRBD1 (5 bases). The CDR3 covers 15 residues. V was cut by 7 bases and J by 3 bases, with 18 bases left in between. Germline assignment: CDR1 LGHDT and CDR2 YNNKEL (reference sequence). CDR3 DNA: TGTGCCAGCAACACAGGCGGTAGCAGGGACACTGAAGCTTTCTTT. Protein product: CASNTGGSRDTEAFF.

J is TRBJ1-2 and V is TRBV27, with 7 nucleotides matching TRBD1. The V gene end was trimmed by 8 bases and the J gene end by 6 bases; junction bases not matched to a gene: 6. This CDR3 is 12 amino acids long. CDR1 is MNHEY, CDR2 SMNVEV, per germline (reference sequence). The CDR3 coding sequence is TGTGCCAGCCGCACAGGGGCGGATGGCTACACCTTC. Translation gives CASRTGADGYTF.

The rearrangement links TRBV3-1 (or the pseudogene TRBV3-2) to TRBJ1-1; no definite D call. The CDR3 length is 12 residues. Germline lookup yields CDR1 LGHDT and CDR2 YNNKEL (reference sequence). The germline V and J ends were trimmed by 4 bases and 8 bases, with 11 bases remaining between them. CDR3: CASSPLGREAFF. The DNA of the CDR3 is TGTGCCAGCAGCCCCCTGGGCAGGGAAGCTTTCTTT.

The chain has TRBV4-2 and TRBJ1-2; D is perhaps TRBD1 (5 bases). Trimming removed 1 base at V and 13 bases at J, with 10 bases between. Germline CDR1 and CDR2: LGHNA and YNFKEQ. The CDR3 runs to 11 residues. DNA for the CDR3: TGTGCCAGCAGCCAAGGGGAGGGGACCACCTTC. The encoded protein is CASSQGEGTTF.

This chain links TRBV5-4 with TRBJ2-1, with 10 bases identical to TRBD2. Germline CDR1 is SGHNT and CDR2 is YYREEE (reference sequence). The CDR3 covers 16 residues. Germline trimming cut 0 bases from V and 9 bases from J; bases unmatched to any gene: 9. CDR3 in DNA: TGTGCCAGCAGCTTGGACGGGCTAGCGGGGGCCGGTGAGCAGTTCTTC. Protein: CASSLDGLAGAGEQFF.

The chain carries TRBV4-2 and TRBJ2-1; 16 positions agree with TRBD2. CDR1 is LGHNA and CDR2 is YNFKEQ in the germline V gene. The CDR3 extends over 17 amino acids. J lost 6 bases, V lost 4 bases, and 6 bases had no gene match. The CDR3 loop is CASSRGTSGGVGNEQFF. The CDR3 coding sequence is TGTGCCAGCAGCCGAGGGACTAGCGGGGGGGTAGGCAATGAGCAGTTCTTC.

CDR3 residues: CASSRDRVTYNEQFF. CDR3 nucleotide sequence: TGTGCCAGCAGCCGAGACAGGGTCACCTACAATGAGCAGTTCTTC. This chain connects TRBV9 to TRBJ2-1; 7 bases are shared with TRBD1. This CDR3 has 15 residues. In germline, CDR1 is SGDLS, CDR2 YYNGEE. Losses at the gene ends were 4 bases for V and 2 bases for J; bases not matched to a gene: 6. Together with reference TRBV9 and TRBJ2-1, the CDR3 gives the full variable domain: DSGVTQTPKHLITATGQRVTLRCSPRSGDLSVYWYQQSLDQGLQFLIQYYNGEERAKGNILERFSAQQFPDLHSELNLSSLELGDSALYFCASSRDRVTYNEQFFGPGTRLTVL.

V and J are TRBV11-2 and TRBJ2-3; possible D gene TRBD2, 5 bases. Germline CDR1 SGHAT, CDR2 FQNNGV. V was clipped by 6 bases and J by 0 bases, with 16 bases between them. The CDR3 loop spans 16 amino acids. DNA of the CDR3: TGTGCCAGCAGTTCCCGCCTAGCCCTAAGCACAGATACGCAGTATTTT. It codes for CASSSRLALSTDTQYF.

This chain connects TRBV28 to TRBJ2-7; 8 bases fit TRBD2. The CDR3 contains 17 residues. V lost 3 bases to trimming and J lost 2 bases; unmatched junction nucleotides: 12. The germline V gene has CDR1 MDHEN and CDR2 SYDVKM. The DNA for the CDR3 is TGTGCCAGCAGTTTTAAGCTAGGAGCGGGAGAAACCTACGAGCAGTACTTC. Residues: CASSFKLGAGETYEQYF.

V usage is TRBV7-2 and J usage is TRBJ2-1; 9 bases are a match to TRBD2. J lost 10 bases, V lost 5 bases, and 12 bases had no gene match. Looked up from germline, CDR1 is SGHTA and CDR2 is FQGNSA. This CDR3 is built from 15 residues. CDR3 sequence (DNA): TGTGCCAGCAGCGTACTAGCGGGCCGTGGAGGGGAGCAGTTCTTC. It translates to CASSVLAGRGGEQFF. The full variable domain, its missing parts supplied by reference TRBV7-2 and TRBJ2-1, is GAGVSQSPSNKVTEKGKDVELRCDPISGHTALYWYRQSLGQGLEFLIYFQGNSAPDKSGLPSDRFSAERTGGSVSTLTIQRTQQEDSAVYLCASSVLAGRGGEQFFGPGTRLTVL.

The chain recombines TRBV5-1 with TRBJ2-1, with a possible D match to TRBD2 (6 bases). V dropped 1 base and J dropped 5 bases, with 10 bases sitting between them. This CDR3 has 14 residues. The germline CDR1 and CDR2 sequences are SGHRS and YFSETQ. The CDR3 protein is CASSLMEGHNEQFF. CDR3 sequence (DNA): TGCGCCAGCAGCTTGATGGAGGGGCACAATGAGCAGTTCTTC.

This sequence joins TRBV5-8 and TRBJ1-2, with 10 nucleotides matching TRBD1. The CDR3 totals 15 residues. Per germline, CDR1 SGHTS and CDR2 YDEGEE. The ends lost 4 bases at V and 4 bases at J; junction bases unmatched: 7. The CDR3 DNA is TGTGCCAGCAGCAGAAGACAGGGGGCAATCTATGGCTACACCTTC. Its protein product is CASSRRQGAIYGYTF.